The 16 T cell receptor beta chains below all came from one sample that was sequenced in a study of T cell responses to AZD1222 COVID-19 vaccine. Measured with immunoSEQ multiplex PCR; TCRdb has only the in-frame clones, and not every one. The data show 180,000 or so clones, with roughly 94% seen just once and approximately 0.58% held by the top ten. Sequenced material: peripheral blood, taken on day 0 of AZD1222 vaccination. The origin of the receptors is an adult in good health.

The J gene is TRBJ2-2, the V gene TRBV19, with TRBD1 matching over 7 bases. Per the germline V gene, CDR1 is LNHDA and CDR2 is SQIVND (reference sequence). This CDR3 has 16 residues. J gave up 7 bases and V 4 bases, and 12 bases lay outside the gene matches. The CDR3 coding sequence is TGTGCCAGTAGTAGGGTCGACAGGGATGATAGCGGGGAGCTGTTTTTT. This codes for CASSRVDRDDSGELFF.

The rearrangement uses TRBV28 and TRBJ1-3; D remains ambiguous. V dropped 4 bases and J dropped 4 bases, with 11 bases sitting between them. Germline loops: CDR1 MDHEN, CDR2 SYDVKM. CDR3 length: 14 amino acids. In nucleotides, the CDR3 is TGTGCCAGCAGTTACCCCTCAGCCGGAAACACCATATATTTT. It encodes CASSYPSAGNTIYF.

The chain joins TRBV5-8 to TRBJ2-2; 7 nucleotides line up with TRBD1. Germline values: CDR1 SGHTS, CDR2 YDEGEE. The CDR3 is made up of 18 amino acids. The V and J ends lost 0 bases and 4 bases, in that order; junction bases with no gene match: 12. CDR3 bases: TGTGCCAGCAGCTTGGACCCCCAAGGGGGCATGACCACCGGGGAGCTGTTTTTT. Residues: CASSLDPQGGMTTGELFF. The entire variable domain, with the rest obtained from reference TRBV5-8 and TRBJ2-2, is as follows: EAGVTQSPTHLIKTRGQQATLRCSPISGHTSVYWYQQALGLGLQFLLWYDEGEERNRGNFPPRFSGRQFPNYSSELNVNALELEDSALYLCASSLDPQGGMTTGELFFGEGSRLTVL.

CDR3: CASRDGVVDEQFF. DNA of the CDR3: TGTGCCAGTCGGGATGGGGTGGTGGATGAGCAGTTCTTC. This sequence joins TRBV19 and TRBJ2-1; D may be TRBD2 (5 bases). CDR1 and CDR2 (germline): LNHDA, SQIVND (reference sequence). With 8 bases removed from V and 8 bases from J, the gap between germline ends came to 16 bases. The CDR3 covers 13 residues.

The chain uses TRBV7-8 and TRBJ1-5; D is unresolved. The CDR3 is 14 residues long. Trimming cost V 1 base and J 3 bases, with 7 bases left between them. Germline assignment: CDR1 SGHVS and CDR2 FQNEAQ. Here the CDR3 reads CASSLGQPNQPQHF. The CDR3 coding sequence is TGTGCCAGCAGCTTAGGGCAGCCCAATCAGCCCCAGCATTTT.

V usage is TRBV7-7 and J usage is TRBJ2-1; 7 nucleotides agree with TRBD1. J lost 1 base, V lost 5 bases, and 5 bases had no gene match. Germline CDR1 and CDR2: SSHAT and FNYEAQ (reference sequence). The CDR3 runs 15 residues. CDR3 bases: TGTGCCAGCAGCCCAGGGGGACAGTCCTACAATGAGCAGTTCTTC. Its translation: CASSPGGQSYNEQFF. Full variable domain (missing parts from reference TRBV7-7 and TRBJ2-1): GAGVSQSPRYKVTKRGQDVTLRCDPISSHATLYWYQQALGQGPEFLTYFNYEAQPDKSGLPSDRFSAERPEGSISTLTIQRTEQRDSAMYRCASSPGGQSYNEQFFGPGTRLTVL.

The V gene is TRBV27, the J gene TRBJ1-5; D not resolved. Germline V gene sequence: CDR1 MNHEY, CDR2 SMNVEV (reference sequence). V was trimmed by 6 bases and J by 6 bases, leaving 9 bases between them. The CDR3 length is 12 residues. The DNA of the CDR3 is TGTGCCAGCAGCCACTGGGGTCAGCCCCAGCATTTT. This encodes CASSHWGQPQHF.

The sample holds one count of this clone. V gene TRBV25-1 combines with J gene TRBJ1-1; D might be TRBD1 (6 bases). This CDR3 comprises 17 residues. Germline-derived CDR1 and CDR2 are MGHDK and SYGVNS. V was shortened by 4 bases and J by 0 bases, with 18 bases between the two germline ends. The CDR3 spells CASSVGWQGILNTEAFF. As DNA, the CDR3 is TGTGCCAGCAGTGTCGGTTGGCAGGGGATTTTGAACACTGAAGCTTTCTTT.

In nucleotides, the CDR3 is TGTGCCATCAGTGGTCTCGGTTCACCCCTCCACTTT. Its protein product is CAISGLGSPLHF. The gene calls are TRBV10-3 and TRBJ1-6; the D is unclear. CDR3 length: 12 amino acids. Germline V CDR1 and CDR2: ENHRY, SYGVKD. Trimming removed 4 bases from V and 9 bases from J, with 7 bases in between.

The chain couples TRBV19 to TRBJ1-3, with D perhaps matching TRBD1 (6 bases). Germline V gene data show CDR1 as LNHDA and CDR2 as SQIVND (reference sequence). The length of the CDR3 is 19 residues. V dropped 1 base and J dropped 0 bases, with 19 bases sitting between them. The CDR3 is CASSIGWGPGLHSGNTIYF. The CDR3 nucleotides read TGTGCCAGTAGTATAGGATGGGGGCCAGGACTACACTCTGGAAACACCATATATTTT.

V usage is TRBV5-1 and J usage is TRBJ2-7; tentative D call: TRBD2 (6 bases). Trimming shortened V by 6 bases and J by 7 bases, and 14 bases separated the two germline ends. Germline-derived CDR1 and CDR2 are SGHRS and YFSETQ. CDR3 length: 12 residues. The CDR3 DNA sequence: TGCGCCAGCATGGAGGGGAGCGGGGAGCAGTACTTC. Translating it yields CASMEGSGEQYF.

The V and J genes are TRBV5-1 and TRBJ2-2; maybe TRBD2 (6 bases). CDR1 SGHRS and CDR2 YFSETQ come from the germline V gene. The CDR3 runs to 17 residues. With 3 bases removed from V and 3 bases from J, the gap between germline ends came to 18 bases. The CDR3 DNA reads TGCGCCAGCAGCTGGGATCGGACTACCCGGGACACCGGGGAGCTGTTTTTT. It encodes CASSWDRTTRDTGELFF.

The chain links TRBV5-4 to TRBJ2-1; D remains ambiguous. V was pared by 6 bases and J by 6 bases, with 19 bases between. Germline CDR1 is SGHNT and CDR2 is YYREEE (reference sequence). The CDR3 is 15 residues long. The CDR3 loop is CASNFQDKVGNEQFF. The DNA of the CDR3 is TGTGCCAGCAATTTTCAGGATAAAGTAGGCAATGAGCAGTTCTTC.

This sequence joins TRBV19 and TRBJ1-2; D remains ambiguous. V was cut by 3 bases and J by 1 base, with 9 bases left in between. CDR1 and CDR2 (germline): LNHDA, SQIVND (reference sequence). The CDR3 loop spans 14 amino acids. DNA of the CDR3: TGTGCCAGTAGTATTAACAGAATTAACTATGGCTACACCTTC. The encoded protein is CASSINRINYGYTF.

The chain recombines TRBV7-6 with TRBJ2-7; maybe TRBD1 (6 bases). This CDR3 contains 15 residues. The V end was cut by 3 bases, the J end by 0 bases, with 12 bases between. Germline assignment: CDR1 SGHVS and CDR2 FNYEAQ. The CDR3 coding sequence is TGTGCCAGCAGCTTGGGGGCAGACTACTCCTACGAGCAGTACTTC. This sequence encodes CASSLGADYSYEQYF.

This chain connects TRBV5-8 to TRBJ2-1; either TRBD1 or TRBD2 may fit D (6 bases each). Germline V gives CDR1 SGHTS, CDR2 YDEGEE. The CDR3 totals 14 residues. V lost 3 bases to trimming and J lost 6 bases, with 13 bases between them. CDR3 coding DNA: TGTGCCAGCAGCTGGGGGGCATTCCCCAATGAGCAGTTCTTC. This translates into CASSWGAFPNEQFF.